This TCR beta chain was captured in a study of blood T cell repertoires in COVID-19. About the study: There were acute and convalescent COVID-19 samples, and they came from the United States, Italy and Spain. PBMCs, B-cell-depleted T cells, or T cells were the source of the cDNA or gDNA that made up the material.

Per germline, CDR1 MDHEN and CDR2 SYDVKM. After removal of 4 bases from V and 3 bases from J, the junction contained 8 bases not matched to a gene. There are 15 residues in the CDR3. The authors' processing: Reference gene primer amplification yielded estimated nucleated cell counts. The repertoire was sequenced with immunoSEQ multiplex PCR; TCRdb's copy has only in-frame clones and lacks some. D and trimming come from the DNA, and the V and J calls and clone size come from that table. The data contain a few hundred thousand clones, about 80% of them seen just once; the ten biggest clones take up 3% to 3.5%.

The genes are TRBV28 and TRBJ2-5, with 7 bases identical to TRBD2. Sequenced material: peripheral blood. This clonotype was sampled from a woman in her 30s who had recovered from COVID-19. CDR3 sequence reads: CASSYQGRGEETQYF. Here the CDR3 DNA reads TGTGCCAGCAGTTATCAAGGGAGGGGTGAAGAGACCCAGTACTTC.